This T cell receptor beta chain is from a study of blood T cell repertoires in COVID-19. On the study more broadly: Samples came from the United States, Italy and Spain, spanning acute and convalescent COVID-19. Sample material is recorded as cDNA or gDNA derived from T cells, B-cell-depleted T cells, or PBMCs.

Using immunoSEQ multiplex PCR, the repertoire was profiled, and TCRdb retains in-frame clones only, with some absent. The data contain 250,000 to 350,000 clones, about 88% of them singletons. The CDR3 runs to 12 residues. Followed longitudinally, the Seattle patients had been enrolled during active infection. J is TRBJ2-7 and V is TRBV12-2; the listed D gene, TRBD2, was not tested against the DNA. TRBV12-2 is noted as a pseudogene. This receptor was obtained from a woman aged 25 to 45 with COVID-19, enrolled during active disease. The sample was peripheral blood. The chain's CDR3 is CASRFDDSEQYF. CDR3 nucleotide sequence: TGTGCAAGTCGCTTTGACGACTCCGAGCAGTACTTC.